In this sample, the clone carrying this T cell receptor (beta chain) turned up many times. The sample originates from a study of regulatory T cells in long-lasting Graves disease. CDR3 regions were amplified by Arm-PCR using iRepertoire HTBI primers to build TCR beta libraries. TCRdb re-called the multiplex PCR reads with MiXCR, one entry per CDR3 protein. Of around 500,000 distinct CDR3 sequences in the sample, about 13% were seen once. The germline gives CDR1 SGHNT, CDR2 YENEEA. V lost 2 bases to trimming and J lost 6 bases, with 7 bases between them. The CDR3 loop spans 13 amino acids. Time point here: newly diagnosed GD, antithyroid drugs for less than 3 months. Following extraction of RNA from PBMCs, that RNA was used to make the TCR library. This same sample was also part of a study on T cells in Graves' hyperthyroidism and ophthalmopathy.

The receptor was isolated from a man aged 25 to 45 with Graves disease. Sequencing was performed on peripheral blood mononuclear cells (PBMCs), taken at new diagnosis, from a patient treated with antithyroid drugs. The chain joins TRBV11-3 to TRBJ2-2; the D is unclear. The CDR3 loop reads CASSLSRAGELFF. CDR3 sequence (DNA): TGTGCCAGCAGCTTAAGTCGGGCCGGGGAGCTGTTTTTT.